The T cell receptor beta chain described here comes from a study of cytomegalovirus exposure and HLA in healthy donors. Study-wide context: Unique TCRs numbering approximately 80 million, obtained from HLA-typed donors, made up an early data release. Study-level points and caveats: TCR beta chains associated with HLA were, in a later analysis, more clonally expanded than equally common others. Presence/absence analyses rested on an assumption that sequencing depth was roughly uniform across donors.

Trimming took 5 bases from V and 1 from J; bases not matched to a gene: 1. The CDR3 is made up of 13 amino acids. The V gene's germline CDR1 is MNHNY and CDR2 SVGAGI (reference sequence). PCR used 60 Vbeta primers and 13 Jbeta primers. Original handling: A later analysis tallied about 80 million unique TCR beta chains, 8.5 million to 11 million of them shared. Profiling relied on immunoSEQ multiplex PCR, and the TCRdb table lists in-frame clones only, not all of them. That table furnishes V, J and clone size, whereas the DNA furnished D and trimming. The table has more than 150,000 clones, around 78% seen once; the top ten hold 7%. This clone was seen a few times. Its specificity is unknown. The sample contains more than one DNA sequence encoding this CDR3.

This receptor was obtained from a middle-aged woman in good health and CMV-seropositive. The genes are TRBV6-6 and TRBJ1-1, with TRBD1 identical over 7 bases. The sequenced sample was PBMCs. CDR3 in DNA: TGTGCCAGCAGTAACAGGGGGAACACTGAAGCTTTCTTT. Translated: CASSNRGNTEAFF.